The 9 T cell receptor beta chains below come from one sample, sequenced in a study of blood T cell repertoires in COVID-19. The table came from immunoSEQ multiplex PCR; TCRdb's copy has only in-frame clones and leaves some out. Of 150,000 or so clones in the sample, approximately 86% were seen once. Material for sequencing was peripheral blood. These receptors were collected from an older woman with acute or convalescent COVID-19.

This clone was seen only once. The V gene is TRBV4-3, the J gene TRBJ2-1, with a tentative D call TRBD2 (5 bases). CDR1 is LGHNA, CDR2 YSLEER, per germline. Trimming removed 2 bases at V and 10 bases at J, with 9 bases between. This CDR3 is 12 amino acids long. CDR3 bases: TGCGCCAGCAGCCAACGGCCGGGAGAGCAGTTCTTC. It translates to CASSQRPGEQFF.

The chain has TRBV12-3 or TRBV12-4 and TRBJ2-7; TRBD1 aligns across 11 bases. The V segment lost 6 bases and the J segment 6 bases; nucleotides outside the gene matches: 4. The CDR3 has 13 residues. CDR3 in amino acids: CASRPGTGGEQYF. DNA for the CDR3: TGTGCCAGCAGACCCGGGACAGGGGGCGAGCAGTACTTC.

This rearrangement joins TRBV27 to TRBJ1-5, with D perhaps matching TRBD1 (6 bases). Germline V gene lookup returns CDR1 MNHEY and CDR2 SMNVEV (reference sequence). V lost 1 base, J lost 7 bases, and 11 bases lay in between. The CDR3 is 14 amino acids. The CDR3 DNA is TGTGCCAGCAGTTTATTTGGGGGCGTCCAGCCCCAGCATTTT. Its translation is CASSLFGGVQPQHF.

The rearrangement joins TRBV5-4 to TRBJ2-1; 9 bases match TRBD2. V trimming: 6 bases; J trimming: 8 bases; junction bases outside the gene matches: 12. There are 15 residues in the CDR3. Germline lookup yields CDR1 SGHNT and CDR2 YYREEE (reference sequence). The CDR3 is CASTGLAGGLDEQFF. The CDR3 nucleotides are TGTGCCAGCACCGGCCTTGCGGGGGGGCTGGATGAGCAGTTCTTC.

The chain uses TRBV2 and TRBJ2-2; no firm D call. Trimming cost V 6 bases and J 2 bases, with 7 bases left between them. Germline V gene data show CDR1 as SNHLY and CDR2 as FYNNEI. The CDR3 totals 13 residues. The CDR3 sequence: CASRADNTGELFF. DNA of the CDR3: TGTGCCAGCAGGGCAGATAACACCGGGGAGCTGTTTTTT.

The chain carries TRBV6-2 or TRBV6-3 and TRBJ2-1; 14 nucleotides agree with TRBD2. V was pared by 4 bases and J by 6 bases, with 8 bases of the junction left unmatched. Germline assignment: CDR1 MNHEY and CDR2 SVGEGT. The CDR3 contains 17 residues. CDR3 region: CASSSQTSGGASNEQFF. CDR3 in DNA: TGTGCCAGCAGTTCTCAGACTAGCGGGGGGGCAAGCAATGAGCAGTTCTTC.

This chain uses TRBV6-5 with TRBJ1-5, with D possibly being TRBD1 (6 bases). CDR1 is MNHEY and CDR2 is SVGAGI in the germline V gene. The CDR3 is made up of 14 amino acids. V shed 7 bases and J shed 9 bases, with 19 bases lying between them. The CDR3 nucleotides read TGTGCCAGCAATCCAGGACAGCCATCCCGGCCCCAGCATTTT. This sequence encodes CASNPGQPSRPQHF.

The chain carries TRBV7-9 and TRBJ1-3; D perhaps matches TRBD1 (5 bases). The CDR3 has 16 amino acids. The V gene lost 0 bases and the J gene lost 0 bases, with 9 bases spanning the gap. CDR1 SEHNR and CDR2 FQNEAQ come from the germline V gene (reference sequence). The CDR3 DNA follows: TGTGCCAGCAGCTTAGCGAAGGGGAACTCTGGAAACACCATATATTTT. Translated, it gives CASSLAKGNSGNTIYF.

The genes are TRBV7-8 and TRBJ2-7; 8 nucleotides line up with TRBD1. V lost 5 bases, J lost 6 bases, and 3 bases stayed unmatched. Germline values: CDR1 SGHVS, CDR2 FQNEAQ. There are 12 residues in the CDR3. The CDR3 DNA reads as TGTGCCAGCAGCGCCGGGACAGGCGAGCAGTACTTC. Protein product: CASSAGTGEQYF.